Below are 11 T cell receptor beta chains sequenced from a single sample in a study of T cell changes during pregnancy in multiple sclerosis. TCRdb's copy holds only in-frame clones and misses some; the assay was immunoSEQ multiplex PCR. The sample contains around 80,000 clones, about 91% of which appear only once. This specimen was peripheral blood, taken before pregnancy. Every receptor here comes from a female donor with multiple sclerosis, enrolled in a pregnancy study.

The J gene is TRBJ1-4, the V gene TRBV7-9; no firm D call. Germline lookup yields CDR1 SEHNR and CDR2 FQNEAQ (reference sequence). The CDR3 is 15 amino acids. V was trimmed by 4 bases and J by 7 bases, leaving 16 bases between them. In DNA form, the CDR3 reads TGTGCCAGCAGCTCGCCCACCGGGATCGGTGAAAAACTGTTTTTT. This translates into CASSSPTGIGEKLFF.

The chain couples TRBV21-1 to TRBJ1-1. TRBV21-1 is noted as a pseudogene. This CDR3 spans 16 amino acids. The CDR3 DNA reads TGTGCCAGCAGCCCCCGGAGGGGAGAATTGAAGACTGAAGCTTTCTTT. Translation gives CASSPRRGELKTEAFF.

The chain employs TRBV11-2 and TRBJ2-7, with 11 bases identical to TRBD1. The length of the CDR3 is 16 residues. CDR1 is SGHAT, CDR2 FQNNGV, per germline. J was trimmed by 3 bases and V by 6 bases; bases with no gene match: 10. The CDR3 loop reads CASRKGRGTGGYEQYF. The CDR3 region has the DNA TGTGCCAGCAGGAAAGGAAGGGGGACAGGGGGCTACGAGCAGTACTTC.

This clone was observed a single time. V and J are TRBV7-8 and TRBJ2-3; 10 bases fit TRBD2. Trimming cost V 5 bases and J 1 base; bases outside gene matches: 6. The V gene's germline CDR1 is SGHVS and CDR2 FQNEAQ. CDR3 size: 16 residues. CDR3 coding DNA: TGTGCCAGCAGCCTCACCCTAGCGGGGGGCACAGATACGCAGTATTTT. It codes for CASSLTLAGGTDTQYF.

The chain uses TRBV6-4 and TRBJ1-6, with a possible D match to TRBD1 (5 bases). Germline CDR1 is MRHNA and CDR2 is SNTAGT. CDR3 length equals 16 residues. Trimming removed 6 bases from V and 4 bases from J, with 16 bases in between. CDR3 nucleotide sequence: TGTGCCAGCAGGACCGGTGAGGGACTGTATAATTCACCCCTCCACTTT. Translating it yields CASRTGEGLYNSPLHF.

The genes are TRBV11-1 and TRBJ2-1; TRBD2 might be the D (7 bases). Trimming shortened V by 5 bases and J by 8 bases, and 19 bases separated the two germline ends. There are 15 residues in the CDR3. The germline gives CDR1 SGHAT, CDR2 FQDESV (reference sequence). The CDR3 is CASSPNRDRGDEQFF. DNA for the CDR3: TGTGCCAGCAGCCCTAACAGGGATCGGGGGGATGAGCAGTTCTTC.

The chain is built from TRBV10-3 and TRBJ2-7, with TRBD2 identical over 8 bases. The CDR3 runs to 14 residues. Per germline, CDR1 ENHRY and CDR2 SYGVKD. Trimming at V came to 4 bases and at J to 6 bases, leaving 8 bases not matched to a gene. CDR3 residues: CAISAGGRSSEQYF. As DNA, the CDR3 is TGTGCCATCAGTGCGGGGGGGCGGTCGTCCGAGCAGTACTTC.

Worth noting for this clone: A junction end diverges from the germline sequence, so it may reflect a read error. This sequence joins TRBV5-4 and TRBJ2-1, with TRBD1 matching 9 bases. Germline V gene data show CDR1 as SGHNT and CDR2 as YYREEE (reference sequence). The CDR3 extends over 15 amino acids. CDR3 DNA: TGTGCCAGCAGGTTGGACAGGGGCTCCTACAATGAGCAGTTCTTC. As protein: CASRLDRGSYNEQFF. Full variable domain (outside the CDR3, taken from reference TRBV5-4 and TRBJ2-1): ETGVTQSPTHLIKTRGQQVTLRCSSQSGHNTVSWYQQALGQGPQFIFQYYREEENGRGNFPPRFSGLQFPNYSSELNVNALELDDSALYLCASRLDRGSYNEQFFGPGTRLTVL.

The V and J genes are TRBV13 and TRBJ2-7; the match to TRBD2 covers 8 bases. From germline, CDR1 is PRHDT and CDR2 FYEKMQ (reference sequence). V lost 1 base and J lost 5; bases outside the gene matches: 4. This CDR3 is 14 amino acids long. CDR3 residues: CASSLERGRNEQYF. For the CDR3, the DNA is TGTGCCAGCAGCTTAGAGCGGGGGCGGAACGAGCAGTACTTC. Supplemented by reference TRBV13 and TRBJ2-7, the full variable domain reads AAGVIQSPRHLIKEKRETATLKCYPIPRHDTVYWYQQGPGQDPQFLISFYEKMQSDKGSIPDRFSAQQFSDYHSELNMSSLELGDSALYFCASSLERGRNEQYFGPGTRLTVT.

The chain joins TRBV7-3 to TRBJ2-2; 11 nucleotides match TRBD2. This CDR3 has 18 amino acids. V trimming: 1 base; J trimming: 1 base; junction bases outside the gene matches: 5. Germline V gene data show CDR1 as SGHTA and CDR2 as FQGTGA. The CDR3 nucleotides read TGTGCCAGCAGCTTAAACGGACTAGCGGGCCTGAACACCGGGGAGCTGTTTTTT. Translating gives CASSLNGLAGLNTGELFF.

The chain employs TRBV13 and TRBJ1-5; no clear D. CDR1 and CDR2 from the germline V gene are PRHDT and FYEKMQ (reference sequence). This CDR3 has 13 residues. V was cut by 0 bases and J by 4 bases, with 4 bases left in between. In nucleotides, the CDR3 is TGTGCCAGCAGCTTAGGGACTAATCAGCCCCAGCATTTT. Translated, it gives CASSLGTNQPQHF.